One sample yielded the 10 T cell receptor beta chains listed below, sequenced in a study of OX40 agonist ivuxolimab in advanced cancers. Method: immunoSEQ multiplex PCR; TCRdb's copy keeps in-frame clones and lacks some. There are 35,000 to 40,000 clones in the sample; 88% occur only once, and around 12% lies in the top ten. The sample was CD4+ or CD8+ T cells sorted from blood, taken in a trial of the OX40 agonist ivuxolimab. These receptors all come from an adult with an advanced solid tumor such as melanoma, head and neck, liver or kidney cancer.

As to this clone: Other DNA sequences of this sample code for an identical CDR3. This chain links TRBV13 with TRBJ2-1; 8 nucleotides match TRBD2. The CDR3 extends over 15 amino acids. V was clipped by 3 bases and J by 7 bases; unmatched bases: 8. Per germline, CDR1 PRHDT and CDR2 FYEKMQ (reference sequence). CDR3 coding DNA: TGTGCCAGCAGCTTGGGGGGCGGGGGGCAAAATGAGCAGTTCTTC. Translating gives CASSLGGGGQNEQFF.

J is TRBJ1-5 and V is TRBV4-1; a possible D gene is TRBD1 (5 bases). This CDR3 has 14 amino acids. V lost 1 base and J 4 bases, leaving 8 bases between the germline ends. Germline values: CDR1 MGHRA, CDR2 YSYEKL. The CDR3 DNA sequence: TGCGCCAGCAGCCAAGGGTCAGGGAATCAGCCCCAGCATTTT. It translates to CASSQGSGNQPQHF.

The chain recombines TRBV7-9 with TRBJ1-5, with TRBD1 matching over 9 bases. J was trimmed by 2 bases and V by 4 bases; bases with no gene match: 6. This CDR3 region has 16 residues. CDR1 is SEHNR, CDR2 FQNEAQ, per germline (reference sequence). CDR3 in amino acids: CASSSGQGLGNQPQHF. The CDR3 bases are TGTGCCAGCAGCTCCGGACAGGGGTTGGGCAATCAGCCCCAGCATTTT. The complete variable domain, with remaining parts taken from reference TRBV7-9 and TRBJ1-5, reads DTGVSQNPRHKITKRGQNVTFRCDPISEHNRLYWYRQTLGQGPEFLTYFQNEAQLEKSRLLSDRFSAERPKGSFSTLEIQRTEQGDSAMYLCASSSGQGLGNQPQHFGDGTRLSIL.

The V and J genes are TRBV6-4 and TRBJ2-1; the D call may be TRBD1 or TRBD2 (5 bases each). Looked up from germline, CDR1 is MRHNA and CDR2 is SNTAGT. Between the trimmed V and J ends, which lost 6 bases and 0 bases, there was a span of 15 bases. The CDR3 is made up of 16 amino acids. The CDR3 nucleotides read TGTGCCAGCAGCCCCAAGAGGGGTAGCTCCTACAATGAGCAGTTCTTC. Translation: CASSPKRGSSYNEQFF.

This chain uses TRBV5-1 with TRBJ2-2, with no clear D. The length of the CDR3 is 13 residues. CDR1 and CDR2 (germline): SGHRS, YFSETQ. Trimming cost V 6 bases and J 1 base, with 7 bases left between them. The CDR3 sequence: CASKAENTGELFF. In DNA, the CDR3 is TGCGCCAGCAAGGCGGAGAACACCGGGGAGCTGTTTTTT. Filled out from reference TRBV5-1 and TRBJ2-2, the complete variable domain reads KAGVTQTPRYLIKTRGQQVTLSCSPISGHRSVSWYQQTPGQGLQFLFEYFSETQRNKGNFPGRFSGRQFSNSRSEMNVSTLELGDSALYLCASKAENTGELFFGEGSRLTVL.

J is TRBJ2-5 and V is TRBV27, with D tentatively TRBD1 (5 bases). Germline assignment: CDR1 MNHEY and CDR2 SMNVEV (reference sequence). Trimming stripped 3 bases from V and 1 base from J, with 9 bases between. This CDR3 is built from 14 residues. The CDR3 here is CASSFYDSQETQYF. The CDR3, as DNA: TGTGCCAGCAGTTTCTATGACAGCCAAGAGACCCAGTACTTC.

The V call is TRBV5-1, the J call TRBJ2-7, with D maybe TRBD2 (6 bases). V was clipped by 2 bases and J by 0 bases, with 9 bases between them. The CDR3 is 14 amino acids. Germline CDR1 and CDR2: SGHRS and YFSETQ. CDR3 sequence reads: CASSLMGLSYEQYF. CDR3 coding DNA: TGCGCCAGCAGCTTAATGGGACTCTCCTACGAGCAGTACTTC. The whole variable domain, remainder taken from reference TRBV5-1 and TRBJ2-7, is KAGVTQTPRYLIKTRGQQVTLSCSPISGHRSVSWYQQTPGQGLQFLFEYFSETQRNKGNFPGRFSGRQFSNSRSEMNVSTLELGDSALYLCASSLMGLSYEQYFGPGTRLTVT.

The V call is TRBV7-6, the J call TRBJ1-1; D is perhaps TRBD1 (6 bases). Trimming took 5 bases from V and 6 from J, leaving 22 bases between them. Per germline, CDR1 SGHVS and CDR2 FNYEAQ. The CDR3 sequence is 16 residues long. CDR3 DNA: TGTGCCAGCAGCCGACCCCCGGGGGCCGGGCCAGCTGAAGCTTTCTTT. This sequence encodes CASSRPPGAGPAEAFF.

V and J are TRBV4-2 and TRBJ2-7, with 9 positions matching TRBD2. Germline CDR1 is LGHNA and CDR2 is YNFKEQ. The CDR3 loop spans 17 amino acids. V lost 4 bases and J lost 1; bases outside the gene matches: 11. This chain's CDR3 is CASSPPIGLARSYEQYF. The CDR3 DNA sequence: TGTGCCAGCAGCCCCCCAATTGGACTAGCGAGATCCTACGAGCAGTACTTC.

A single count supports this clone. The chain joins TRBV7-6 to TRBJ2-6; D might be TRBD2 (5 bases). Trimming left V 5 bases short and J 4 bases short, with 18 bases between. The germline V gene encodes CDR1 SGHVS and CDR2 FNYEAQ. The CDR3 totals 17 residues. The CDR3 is CASSPTEVISGANVLTF. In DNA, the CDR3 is TGTGCCAGCAGCCCAACGGAGGTGATATCCGGGGCCAACGTCCTGACTTTC.